The 5 T cell receptor beta chains given below trace back to one sample, sequenced in a study of shared clonotypes between healthy human individuals. Sequenced by immunoSEQ multiplex PCR; TCRdb stores in-frame clones only, minus some. This sample has 900,000 to 1,200,000 clones, with roughly 74% found just once. The specimen was memory CD4+ T cells from PBMCs. The sample's subset: CD45RA-negative fraction. The receptors come from a man between 18 and 29 years old in good health. Some clones in this sample may be carry-over from other donors' samples.

V gene TRBV28 combines with J gene TRBJ2-1; a possible D gene is TRBD1 (5 bases). CDR1 MDHEN and CDR2 SYDVKM come from the germline V gene. The CDR3 runs 14 residues. V was trimmed by 7 bases and J by 4 bases, leaving 14 bases between them. The CDR3 loop reads CASTDSHLYNEQFF. CDR3 nucleotides: TGTGCCAGCACTGACAGCCATCTTTACAATGAGCAGTTCTTC.

For this clone: In the same sample, other DNA sequences code for this CDR3. J is TRBJ1-1 and V is TRBV5-1, with a tentative D call TRBD1 (5 bases). This CDR3 has 13 amino acids. Germline V gene lookup returns CDR1 SGHRS and CDR2 YFSETQ. Trimming shortened V by 1 base and J by 3 bases, and 7 bases separated the two germline ends. The chain's CDR3 is CASSLTGDTEAFF. The CDR3 DNA sequence: TGCGCCAGCAGCTTGACGGGGGACACTGAAGCTTTCTTT.

This chain connects TRBV7-3 to TRBJ2-1; D unclear. This CDR3 is 14 amino acids long. Trimming shortened V by 5 bases and J by 5 bases, and 13 bases separated the two germline ends. CDR1 and CDR2 from the germline V gene are SGHTA and FQGTGA. The CDR3 loop reads CASSPPPGHNEQFF. The CDR3 DNA is TGTGCCAGCAGCCCGCCGCCAGGACACAATGAGCAGTTCTTC.

The rearrangement links TRBV2 to TRBJ2-7; D may correspond to TRBD1 or TRBD2 (5 bases each). There are 16 residues in the CDR3. Trimming removed 5 bases at V and 3 bases at J, with 20 bases between. Per the germline V gene, CDR1 is SNHLY and CDR2 is FYNNEI. The CDR3 coding sequence is TGTGCCAGCAGTTCCCCCTTTTTCGGGGCGGGCTACGAGCAGTACTTC. Encoded protein: CASSSPFFGAGYEQYF.

The chain combines TRBV7-3 with TRBJ1-1, with D hard to call. The CDR3 is 11 residues long. Germline V gene lookup returns CDR1 SGHTA and CDR2 FQGTGA. Trimming took 8 bases from V and 8 from J, leaving 12 bases between them. The CDR3 loop is CASGLAREAFF. The DNA for the CDR3 is TGTGCCAGCGGGCTCGCCAGGGAAGCTTTCTTT.